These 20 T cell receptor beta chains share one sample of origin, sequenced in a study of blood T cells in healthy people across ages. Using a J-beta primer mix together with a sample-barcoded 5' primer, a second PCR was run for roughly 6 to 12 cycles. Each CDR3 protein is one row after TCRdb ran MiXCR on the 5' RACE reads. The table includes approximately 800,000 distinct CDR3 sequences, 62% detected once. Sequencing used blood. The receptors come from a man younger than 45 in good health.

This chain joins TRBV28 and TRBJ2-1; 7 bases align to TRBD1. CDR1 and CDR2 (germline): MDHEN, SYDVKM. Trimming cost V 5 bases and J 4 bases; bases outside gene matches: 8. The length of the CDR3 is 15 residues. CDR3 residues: CASSRPGQTYNEQFF. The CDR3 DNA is TGTGCCAGCAGTCGTCCGGGACAGACTTACAATGAGCAGTTCTTC. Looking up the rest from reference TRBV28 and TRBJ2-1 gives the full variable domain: DVKVTQSSRYLVKRTGEKVFLECVQDMDHENMFWYRQDPGLGLRLIYFSYDVKMKEKGDIPEGYSVSREKKERFSLILESASTNQTSMYLCASSRPGQTYNEQFFGPGTRLTVL.

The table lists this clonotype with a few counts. This CDR3 is CASSREGAQRCYNEQFF. The CDR3 DNA reads as TGTGCCAGCAGCAGGGAGGGGGCGCAACGATGCTACAATGAGCAGTTCTTC. This rearrangement joins TRBV21-1 to TRBJ2-1; the D call TRBD1 from the table was never checked on the DNA. TRBV21-1 is labeled a pseudogene. The CDR3 sequence is 17 residues long.

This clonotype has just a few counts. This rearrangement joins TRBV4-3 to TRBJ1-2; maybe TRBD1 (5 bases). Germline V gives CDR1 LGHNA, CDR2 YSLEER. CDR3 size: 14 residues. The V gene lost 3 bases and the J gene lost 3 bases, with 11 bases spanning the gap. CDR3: CASSHLTAHYGYTF. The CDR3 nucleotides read TGCGCCAGCAGCCACCTGACAGCTCACTATGGCTACACCTTC.

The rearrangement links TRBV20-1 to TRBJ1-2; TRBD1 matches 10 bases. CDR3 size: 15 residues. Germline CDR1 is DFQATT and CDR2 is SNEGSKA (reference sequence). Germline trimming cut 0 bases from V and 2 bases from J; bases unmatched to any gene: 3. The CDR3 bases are TGCAGTGCTAGAGATGGGACAGGGGCCAACTATGGCTACACCTTC. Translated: CSARDGTGANYGYTF.

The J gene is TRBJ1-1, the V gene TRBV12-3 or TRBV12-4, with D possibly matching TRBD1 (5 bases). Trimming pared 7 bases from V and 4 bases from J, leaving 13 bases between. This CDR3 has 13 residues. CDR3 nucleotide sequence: TGTGCCAGCACCTTCGAGGGGACCACTGAAGCTTTCTTT. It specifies CASTFEGTTEAFF.

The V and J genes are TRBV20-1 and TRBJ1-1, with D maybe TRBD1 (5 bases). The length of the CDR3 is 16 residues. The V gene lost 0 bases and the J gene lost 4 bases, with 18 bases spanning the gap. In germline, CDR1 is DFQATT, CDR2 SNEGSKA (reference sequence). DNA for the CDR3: TGCAGTGCTAGAGATCCACAGGCGGCTTTGGGCACTGAAGCTTTCTTT. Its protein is CSARDPQAALGTEAFF.

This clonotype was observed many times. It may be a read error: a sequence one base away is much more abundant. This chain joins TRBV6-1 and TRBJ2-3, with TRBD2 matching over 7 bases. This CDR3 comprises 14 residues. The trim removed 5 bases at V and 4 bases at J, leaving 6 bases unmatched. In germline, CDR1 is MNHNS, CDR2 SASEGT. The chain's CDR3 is CASSSVAGADTQYF. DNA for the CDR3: TGTGCCAGCAGTTCCGTAGCGGGTGCAGATACGCAGTATTTT.

The CDR3 here is CSASKTYEQYF. In nucleotides, the CDR3 is TGCAGTGCTAGTAAAACGTACGAGCAGTACTTC. This chain connects TRBV20-1 to TRBJ2-7; D is undetermined. The CDR3 sequence is 11 residues long. The germline CDR1 and CDR2 sequences are DFQATT and SNEGSKA (reference sequence). Trimming removed 3 bases at V and 4 bases at J, with 7 bases between.

The DNA of the CDR3 is TGCAGTGCCCGTGGACTAGCGGGGGTAGATACGCAGTATTTT. Encoded protein: CSARGLAGVDTQYF. This chain joins TRBV20-1 and TRBJ2-3; 13 nucleotides agree with TRBD2. V dropped 6 bases and J dropped 5; count of bases not matched to a gene: 5. The CDR3 has 14 residues. Germline CDR1 and CDR2: DFQATT and SNEGSKA (reference sequence).

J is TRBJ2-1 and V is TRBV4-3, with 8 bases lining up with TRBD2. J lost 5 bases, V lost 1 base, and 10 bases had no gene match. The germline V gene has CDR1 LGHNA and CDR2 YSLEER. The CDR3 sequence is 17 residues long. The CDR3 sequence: CASSQGLQRGRDNEQFF. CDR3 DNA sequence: TGCGCCAGCAGCCAAGGGTTGCAGCGGGGGCGTGACAATGAGCAGTTCTTC.

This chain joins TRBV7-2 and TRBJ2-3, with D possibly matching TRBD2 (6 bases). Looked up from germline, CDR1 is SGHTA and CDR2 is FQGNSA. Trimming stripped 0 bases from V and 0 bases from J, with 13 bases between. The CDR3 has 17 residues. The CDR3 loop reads CASSLAPAGPSTDTQYF. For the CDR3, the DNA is TGTGCCAGCAGCTTAGCACCAGCGGGCCCTAGCACAGATACGCAGTATTTT.

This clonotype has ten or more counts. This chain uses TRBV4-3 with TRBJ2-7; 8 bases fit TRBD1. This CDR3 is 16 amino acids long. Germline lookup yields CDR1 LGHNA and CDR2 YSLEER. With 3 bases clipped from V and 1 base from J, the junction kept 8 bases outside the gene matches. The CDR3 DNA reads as TGCGCCAGCAGCCATCTTAAACAGGGGGATTCCTACGAGCAGTACTTC. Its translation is CASSHLKQGDSYEQYF.

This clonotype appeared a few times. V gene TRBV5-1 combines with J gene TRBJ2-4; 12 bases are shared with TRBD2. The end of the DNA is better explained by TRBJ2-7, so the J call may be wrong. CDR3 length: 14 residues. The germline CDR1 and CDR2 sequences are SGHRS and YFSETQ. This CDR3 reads CASSRTSGNYEQYF. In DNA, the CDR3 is TGCGCCAGCAGCCGGACTAGCGGGAACTACGAGCAGTACTTC.

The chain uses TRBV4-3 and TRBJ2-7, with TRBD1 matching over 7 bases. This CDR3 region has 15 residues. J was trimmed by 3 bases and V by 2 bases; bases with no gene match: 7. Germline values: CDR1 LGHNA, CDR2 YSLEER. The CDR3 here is CASSQSRQGNYEQYF. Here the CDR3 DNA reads TGCGCCAGCAGCCAATCACGACAGGGCAACTACGAGCAGTACTTC.

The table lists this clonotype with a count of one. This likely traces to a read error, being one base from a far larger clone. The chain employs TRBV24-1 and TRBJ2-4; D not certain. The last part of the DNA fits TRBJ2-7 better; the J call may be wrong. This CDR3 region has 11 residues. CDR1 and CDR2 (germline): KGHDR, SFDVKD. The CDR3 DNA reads TGTGCCACCAGTGGCAGGAACGAGCAGTACTTC. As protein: CATSGRNEQYF.

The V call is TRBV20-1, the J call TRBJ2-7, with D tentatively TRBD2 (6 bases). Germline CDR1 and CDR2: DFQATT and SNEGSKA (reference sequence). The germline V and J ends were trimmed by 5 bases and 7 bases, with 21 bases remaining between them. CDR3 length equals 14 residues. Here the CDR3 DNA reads TGCAGTGCTCCCGCGGAGGGGCCCCAGAATGAGCAGTACTTC. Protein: CSAPAEGPQNEQYF.

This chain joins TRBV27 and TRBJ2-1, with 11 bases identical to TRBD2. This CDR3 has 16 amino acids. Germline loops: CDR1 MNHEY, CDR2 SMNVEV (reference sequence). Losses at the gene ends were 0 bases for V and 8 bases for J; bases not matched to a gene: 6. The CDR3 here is CASSLSPSGGIYEQFF. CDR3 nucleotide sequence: TGTGCCAGCAGTTTATCCCCTAGCGGGGGGATCTATGAGCAGTTCTTC.

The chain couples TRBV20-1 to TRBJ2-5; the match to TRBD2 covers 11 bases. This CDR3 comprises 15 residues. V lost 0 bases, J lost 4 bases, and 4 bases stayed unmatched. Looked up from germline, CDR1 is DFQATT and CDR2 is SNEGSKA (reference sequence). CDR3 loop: CSARDITSGGETQYF. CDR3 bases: TGCAGTGCTAGAGATATAACTAGCGGGGGAGAGACCCAGTACTTC.

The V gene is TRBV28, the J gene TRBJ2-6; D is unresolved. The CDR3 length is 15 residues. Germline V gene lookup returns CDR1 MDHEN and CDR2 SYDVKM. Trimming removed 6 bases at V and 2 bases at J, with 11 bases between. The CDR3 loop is CASRQFVAGANVLTF. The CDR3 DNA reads TGTGCCAGCAGACAATTCGTGGCTGGGGCCAACGTCCTGACTTTC.

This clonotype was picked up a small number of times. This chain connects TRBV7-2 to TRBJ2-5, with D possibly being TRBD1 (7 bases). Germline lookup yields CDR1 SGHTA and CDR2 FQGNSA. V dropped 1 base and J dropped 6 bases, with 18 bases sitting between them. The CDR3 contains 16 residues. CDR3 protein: CASSLVPGQGGQTQYF. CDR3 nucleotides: TGTGCCAGCAGCTTAGTACCCGGGCAGGGGGGACAGACCCAGTACTTC.